Listed below are T cell receptor beta chains from one sample, sequenced in a study of blood T cell repertoires in COVID-19. Sequenced by immunoSEQ multiplex PCR; TCRdb stores in-frame clones only, minus some. The sample shows 200,000 to 250,000 clones, about 82% of them seen only once. The sequencing sample was made of peripheral blood. The receptors stem from a man of 80 years or more with acute or convalescent COVID-19. Each CDR3 is given with its conserved first and last residue. D genes are given only for firm matches. Expanded clones get a size class; other rows say once, few or many, or leave the size out.

TRBV6-5	.	.	TRBJ1-6	CASSYTLYNSPLHF	TGTGCCAGCAGTTACACTCTATATAATTCACCCCTCCACTTT
TRBV28	.	.	TRBJ1-6	CASSSGYNSPLHF	TGTGCCAGCAGTTCGGGATATAATTCACCCCTCCACTTT
TRBV5-6	TRBD1	.	TRBJ1-3	CASSWAPGDSVSGNTIYF	TGTGCCAGCAGCTGGGCGCCCGGGGACAGCGTCTCTGGAAACACCATATATTTT
TRBV28	.	once	TRBJ1-2	CASSKGLGYTF	TGTGCCAGCAGTAAGGGGTTGGGCTACACCTTC
TRBV6-2/TRBV6-3	.	few	TRBJ1-5	CASSYGQPVNQPQHF	TGTGCCAGCAGTTACGGGCAGCCGGTCAATCAGCCCCAGCATTTT
TRBV7-8	TRBD2	.	TRBJ2-7	CASSPGLAGGFYYEQYF	TGTGCCAGCAGCCCCGGACTAGCGGGAGGGTTTTACTACGAGCAGTACTTC
TRBV18	.	.	TRBJ1-3	CASFRDIVSGNTIYF	TGTGCCAGCTTCCGGGACATTGTCTCTGGAAACACCATATATTTT
TRBV27	.	.	TRBJ2-5	CASSLSPTGRETQYF	TGTGCCAGCAGTTTATCACCGACAGGGAGGGAGACCCAGTACTTC
TRBV10-2	TRBD1	.	TRBJ2-1	CASRVGTGGRYEQFF	TGCGCCAGCAGGGTTGGGACAGGGGGCCGTTATGAGCAGTTCTTC
TRBV15	.	.	TRBJ1-4	CATSTSGTLNEKLFF	TGTGCCACCAGCACGTCCGGGACACTGAATGAAAAACTGTTTTTT
TRBV2	.	.	TRBJ2-5	CASTPEEETQYF	TGTGCCAGCACCCCCGAGGAGGAGACCCAGTACTTC